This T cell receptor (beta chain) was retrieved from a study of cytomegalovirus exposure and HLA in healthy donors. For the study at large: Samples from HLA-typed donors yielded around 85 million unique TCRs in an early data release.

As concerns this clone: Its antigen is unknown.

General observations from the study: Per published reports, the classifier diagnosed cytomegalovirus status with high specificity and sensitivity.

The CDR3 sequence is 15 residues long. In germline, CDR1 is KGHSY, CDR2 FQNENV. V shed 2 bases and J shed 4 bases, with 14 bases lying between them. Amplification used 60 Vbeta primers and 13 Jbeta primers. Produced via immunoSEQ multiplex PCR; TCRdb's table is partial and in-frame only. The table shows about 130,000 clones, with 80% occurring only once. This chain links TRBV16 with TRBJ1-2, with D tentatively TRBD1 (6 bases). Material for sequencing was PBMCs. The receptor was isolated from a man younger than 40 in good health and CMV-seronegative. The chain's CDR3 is CASSQVFRGSYGYTF. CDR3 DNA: TGTGCCAGCAGCCAAGTATTCAGGGGAAGCTATGGCTACACCTTC.